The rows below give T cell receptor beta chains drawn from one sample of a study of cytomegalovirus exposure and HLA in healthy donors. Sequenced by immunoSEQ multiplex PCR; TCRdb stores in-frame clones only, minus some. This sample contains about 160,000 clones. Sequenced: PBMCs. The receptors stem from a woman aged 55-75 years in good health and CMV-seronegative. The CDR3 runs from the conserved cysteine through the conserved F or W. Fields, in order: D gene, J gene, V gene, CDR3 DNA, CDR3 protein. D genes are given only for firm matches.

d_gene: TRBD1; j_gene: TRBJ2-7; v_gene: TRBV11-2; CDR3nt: TGTGCCAGCAGCTTACAAACAGGGGACGAGCAGTACTTC; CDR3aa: CASSLQTGDEQYF
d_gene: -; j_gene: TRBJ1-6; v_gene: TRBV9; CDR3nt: TGTGCCAGCAGCGTCGGAGGAAGCAATTCACCCCCCCACTTT; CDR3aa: CASSVGGSNSPPHF
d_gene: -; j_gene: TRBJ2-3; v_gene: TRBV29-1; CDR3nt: TGCAGCCTATATCCTCTACGGGGAGGAGGAGATACGCAGTATTTT; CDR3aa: CSLYPLRGGGDTQYF
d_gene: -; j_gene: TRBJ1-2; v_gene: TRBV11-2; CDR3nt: TGTGCCAGCAGCTTAGGGGGGGTCGTATATGGCTACACCTTC; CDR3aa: CASSLGGVVYGYTF
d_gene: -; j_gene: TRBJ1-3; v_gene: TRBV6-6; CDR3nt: TGTGCCACCAGGAGAGGGCCTGCTGGAAACACCATATATTTT; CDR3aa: CATRRGPAGNTIYF
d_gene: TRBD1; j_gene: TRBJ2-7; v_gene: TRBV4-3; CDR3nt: TGCGCCAGCAGCCAAGATTACATGTCCGGGACAGGGGCGGACGAGCAGTACTTC; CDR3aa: CASSQDYMSGTGADEQYF
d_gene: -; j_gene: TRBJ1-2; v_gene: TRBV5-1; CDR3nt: TGCGCCAGCAGCCTAACGGGGGACGCTAACTATGGCTACACCTTC; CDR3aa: CASSLTGDANYGYTF
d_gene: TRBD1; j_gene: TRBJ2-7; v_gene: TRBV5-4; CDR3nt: TGTGCCAGTAGCTTCCGGCCGGGACAGGGAATATACGAGCAGTACTTC; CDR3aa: CASSFRPGQGIYEQYF
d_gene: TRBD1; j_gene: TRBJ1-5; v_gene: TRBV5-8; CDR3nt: TGTGCCAGCAGCTTGATCGCAGACAGGGGCAATCAGCCCCAGCATTTT; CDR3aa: CASSLIADRGNQPQHF
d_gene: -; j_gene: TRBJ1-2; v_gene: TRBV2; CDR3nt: TGTGCCAGCACAGGACTCGAGCTTCGTTTCTATGGCTACACCTTC; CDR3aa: CASTGLELRFYGYTF
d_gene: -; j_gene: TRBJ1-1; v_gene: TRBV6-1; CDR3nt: TGTGCCAGCAGTGAAATTGTGTGGCTTCTGAACACTGAAGCTTTCTTT; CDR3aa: CASSEIVWLLNTEAFF
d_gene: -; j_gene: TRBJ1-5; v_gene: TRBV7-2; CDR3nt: TGTGCCAGCAGCCTGCGGGGAGGGGGCAATCAGCCCCAGCATTTT; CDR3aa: CASSLRGGGNQPQHF
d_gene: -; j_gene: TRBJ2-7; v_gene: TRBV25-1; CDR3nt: TGTGCCAGCAGTGTAAGCGGGTTAGAGGCCGAGCAGTACTTC; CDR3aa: CASSVSGLEAEQYF
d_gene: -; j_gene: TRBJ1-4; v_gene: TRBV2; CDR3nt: TGTGCCAGCAGTGAAGGGGCAGGCCCTACTAATGAAAAACTGTTTTTT; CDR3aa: CASSEGAGPTNEKLFF
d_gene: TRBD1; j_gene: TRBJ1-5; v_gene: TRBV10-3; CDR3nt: TGTGCCATCAGTGAGTTAGAGGGGGCGTATCAGCCCCAGCATTTT; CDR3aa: CAISELEGAYQPQHF
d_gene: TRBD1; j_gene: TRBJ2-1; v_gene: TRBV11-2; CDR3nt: TGTGCCAGCAGCTTCCCGGACAGGGCCCCCTCCTACAATGAGCAGTTCTTC; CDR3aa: CASSFPDRAPSYNEQFF
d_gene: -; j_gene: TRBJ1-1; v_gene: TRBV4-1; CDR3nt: TGCGCCAGCAGCCAACAAGGGGGGGACACTGAAGCTTTCTTT; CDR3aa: CASSQQGGDTEAFF
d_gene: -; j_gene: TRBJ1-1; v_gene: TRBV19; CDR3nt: TGTGCCAGTAGGGACCCGACAGGAGACACTGAAGCTTTCTTT; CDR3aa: CASRDPTGDTEAFF
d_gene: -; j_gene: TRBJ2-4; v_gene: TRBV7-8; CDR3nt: TGTGCCAGCACTATAGGGGCTAGCGCCCCGGGAAACATTCAGTACTTC; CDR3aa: CASTIGASAPGNIQYF
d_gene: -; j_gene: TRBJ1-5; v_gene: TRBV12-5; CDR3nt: TGTGCTAGTGGTTTGGTAGTGGGGGCGGCGGGTCAGCCCCAGCATTTT; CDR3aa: CASGLVVGAAGQPQHF
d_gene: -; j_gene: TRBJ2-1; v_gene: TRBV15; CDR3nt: TGTGCCACCAGCAAACTTCTGGAGCTCGATTTTGTCCATGAGCAGTTCTTC; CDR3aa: CATSKLLELDFVHEQFF
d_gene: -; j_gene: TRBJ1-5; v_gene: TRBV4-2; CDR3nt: TGTGCCAGCAGCCTTACAGGGTTCGATCAGCCCCAGCATTTT; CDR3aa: CASSLTGFDQPQHF
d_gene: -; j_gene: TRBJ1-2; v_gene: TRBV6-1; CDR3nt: TGTGCCAGCAGTGGAGGACTGCTGAACTATGGCTACACCTTC; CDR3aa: CASSGGLLNYGYTF
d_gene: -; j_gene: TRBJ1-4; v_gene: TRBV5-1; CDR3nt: TGCGCCAGCAGCCCGAACCACAGGGTAGGAGAAAAACTGTTTTTT; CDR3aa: CASSPNHRVGEKLFF
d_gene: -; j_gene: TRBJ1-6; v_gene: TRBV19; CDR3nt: TGTGCCAGTAGTATCGGTACACAGCTCCACTTT; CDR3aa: CASSIGTQLHF
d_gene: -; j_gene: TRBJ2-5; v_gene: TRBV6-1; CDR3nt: TGTGCCACCTCTCGGGGGGAGACCCAGTACTTC; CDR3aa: CATSRGETQYF
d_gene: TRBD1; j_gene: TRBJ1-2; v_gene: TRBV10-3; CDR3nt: TGTGCCATCAGTGACCCCACTAAGTCGGGCAGGGGGCCGAGTGGCTATGGCTACACCTTC; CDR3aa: CAISDPTKSGRGPSGYGYTF
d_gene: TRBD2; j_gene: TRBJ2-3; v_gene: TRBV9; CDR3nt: TGTGCCAGCAGCGGTGGGGAGTCCCCGGGACTAGCTGCAGATACGCAGTATTTT; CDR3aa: CASSGGESPGLAADTQYF
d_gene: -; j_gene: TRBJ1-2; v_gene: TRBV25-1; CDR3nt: TGTGCCAGCACGCCGGGCGGGGACTATGGCTACACCTTC; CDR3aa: CASTPGGDYGYTF
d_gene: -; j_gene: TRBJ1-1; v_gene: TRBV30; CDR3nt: TGTGCCTGGCTAAACACAGCTGAAGCTTTCTTT; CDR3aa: CAWLNTAEAFF
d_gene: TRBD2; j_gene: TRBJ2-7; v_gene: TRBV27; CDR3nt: TGTGCCAGCAGTCCAAGTAGCGGGGGGGCAACCTACGAGCAGTACTTC; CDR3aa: CASSPSSGGATYEQYF